This T cell receptor (beta chain) was obtained from a study of Ad26.COV2.S vaccination and SARS-CoV-2 variants. Study summary: As a participant in COV1001, the donor was in the Ad26.COV2.S trial arm.

Findings of the study overall: Vaccinees displayed broader spike-specific TCR repertoires than placebo recipients. There was a possibility that the TCR breadth and depth analyses underestimated total T cell responses. Vaccine and placebo recipients had similar non-spike TCR breadth.

Treatment here: around 19 received Ad26.COV2.S at low or high dose, single or two shots; several received placebo; per-sample allocation not given. Day 63 after the first injection of vaccine or placebo was the sampling time. Clones were sequenced by immunoSEQ multiplex PCR, and TCRdb holds only the in-frame ones, with some missing. Of some 640,000 clones listed, about 90% were seen once; the top ten hold about 1.5%. The CDR3 is made up of 13 amino acids. V trimming: 5 bases; J trimming: 4 bases; junction bases outside the gene matches: 4. The germline gives CDR1 SEHNR, CDR2 FQNEAQ (reference sequence). Turning to this clone: As yet, its antigen is unknown.

This chain joins TRBV7-9 and TRBJ1-1; TRBD1 matches at 7 bases. This clonotype was obtained from a person aged 18 to 59 who received the Ad26.COV2.S COVID-19 vaccine or a placebo. The sequences come from peripheral blood, collected in a trial of Ad26.COV2.S vaccine versus placebo. CDR3 DNA: TGTGCCAGCAGCAACAGGGGTATCACTGAAGCTTTCTTT. Its protein product is CASSNRGITEAFF.